This TCR beta chain came from a study of Ad26.COV2.S vaccination and SARS-CoV-2 variants. For the study at large: Ad26.COV2.S given intramuscularly, once or twice 56 days apart.

Using immunoSEQ multiplex PCR, the repertoire was profiled, and TCRdb retains in-frame clones only, with some absent. The sample holds some 250,000 clones, around nine tenths seen once. Treatment reported: around 19 received Ad26.COV2.S at low or high dose, single or two shots; 5 received placebo; per-sample allocation not given. Sampling occurred on day 63 after the first vaccine or placebo injection. CDR3 length equals 15 residues. In germline, CDR1 is MDHEN, CDR2 SYDVKM. Trimming removed 6 bases at V and 1 base at J, with 13 bases between. The TCR originated in a person between 18 and 65 years old who received the Ad26.COV2.S COVID-19 vaccine or a placebo. The chain uses TRBV28 and TRBJ1-3, with D hard to call. The sequenced sample was peripheral blood, obtained in a trial of Ad26.COV2.S vaccine versus placebo. The CDR3 here is CASRTYRVSGNTIYF. In DNA, the CDR3 is TGTGCCAGCAGGACTTACAGAGTATCTGGAAACACCATATATTTT. The whole variable domain, remainder taken from reference TRBV28 and TRBJ1-3, is DVKVTQSSRYLVKRTGEKVFLECVQDMDHENMFWYRQDPGLGLRLIYFSYDVKMKEKGDIPEGYSVSREKKERFSLILESASTNQTSMYLCASRTYRVSGNTIYFGEGSWLTVV.